This entry concerns a single T cell receptor (beta chain). The antigen is unknown. V was pared by 5 bases and J by 1 base, with 12 bases between. Germline V gives CDR1 MDHEN, CDR2 SYDVKM. The CDR3 spans 14 residues. PCR was performed using 60 Vbeta and 13 Jbeta primers. Measured with immunoSEQ multiplex PCR; TCRdb has only the in-frame clones, and not every one. This sample carries under 200,000 clones, less than 90% of them seen once, and the ten largest clones take roughly 0.32%. The data belong to a study of cytomegalovirus exposure and HLA in healthy donors. The study's findings and limits: Roughly even sequencing depth across donors was the assumption behind the presence/absence analyses. The authors later found TCR association rates varying by HLA locus, with DRB1 most and HLA-C fewest.

The clonotype comes from a woman in her thirties in good health and CMV-seronegative. This chain joins TRBV28 and TRBJ2-7, with D tentatively TRBD1 (6 bases). The sample comprised PBMCs. The CDR3 DNA is TGTGCCAGCAGTCCCCGACAGGTATCCTACGAGCAGTACTTC. This encodes CASSPRQVSYEQYF. The variable domain in full, completed from reference TRBV28 and TRBJ2-7, reads DVKVTQSSRYLVKRTGEKVFLECVQDMDHENMFWYRQDPGLGLRLIYFSYDVKMKEKGDIPEGYSVSREKKERFSLILESASTNQTSMYLCASSPRQVSYEQYFGPGTRLTVT.